These 23 T cell receptor beta chains were sequenced from one sample in a study of siplizumab effects on memory and regulatory T cells. Measured with immunoSEQ multiplex PCR; TCRdb has only the in-frame clones, and not every one. Altogether approximately 100,000 clones are present, under 95% being singletons, with the ten largest covering around 0.7%. Sequencing was done on a sample of Tregs sorted from blood. The receptors stem from a human donor in good health.

The rearrangement uses TRBV14 and TRBJ2-1; 14 bases line up with TRBD2. The length of the CDR3 is 16 residues. V dropped 4 bases and J dropped 15; count of bases not matched to a gene: 14. Germline V gene lookup returns CDR1 SGHDN and CDR2 FVKESK. This chain's CDR3 is CASSRRVGLAGDVPFF. The CDR3 DNA follows: TGTGCCAGCAGCCGAAGGGTGGGACTAGCGGGAGATGTGCCGTTCTTC.

The sample holds one count of this clone. The rearrangement uses TRBV19 and TRBJ1-2; possible D gene TRBD1, 6 bases. Germline V gene sequence: CDR1 LNHDA, CDR2 SQIVND (reference sequence). There are 17 residues in the CDR3. Deletions cut 2 bases from V and 4 bases from J, with 20 bases between. CDR3 nucleotide sequence: TGTGCCAGTAGTATAAGGACAGCCTCTCGGATAGGCTATGGCTACACCTTC. Amino acid sequence: CASSIRTASRIGYGYTF. The full variable domain, in which reference TRBV19 and TRBJ1-2 provide the parts outside the CDR3, is DGGITQSPKYLFRKEGQNVTLSCEQNLNHDAMYWYRQDPGQGLRLIYYSQIVNDFQKGDIAEGYSVSREKKESFPLTVTSAQKNPTAFYLCASSIRTASRIGYGYTFGSGTRLTVV.

V usage is TRBV28 and J usage is TRBJ1-1; D is undetermined. CDR1 is MDHEN and CDR2 is SYDVKM in the germline V gene. V was shortened by 7 bases and J by 13 bases, with 22 bases between the two germline ends. This CDR3 contains 13 residues. The CDR3 DNA reads as TGTGCCAGCAATCCTGAGGTGGGCCATCGGGGTTTCTTT. Encoded protein: CASNPEVGHRGFF.

On this clone: A read error may produce the germline difference seen at one junction end. V and J are TRBV7-2 and TRBJ2-1; D possibly corresponds to TRBD2 (5 bases). CDR3 size: 15 residues. Germline values: CDR1 SGHTA, CDR2 FQGNSA. Written as DNA, the CDR3 is TGTGCCAGCAGCCTAGCCCCCGTCTCCTACAATGAGCAGTTCTTC. It is translated as CASSLAPVSYNEQFF. The complete variable domain, with remaining parts taken from reference TRBV7-2 and TRBJ2-1, reads GAGVSQSPSNKVTEKGKDVELRCDPISGHTALYWYRQSLGQGLEFLIYFQGNSAPDKSGLPSDRFSAERTGGSVSTLTIQRTQQEDSAVYLCASSLAPVSYNEQFFGPGTRLTVL.

The V call is TRBV10-3, the J call TRBJ2-7, with 10 bases matching TRBD2. V dropped 2 bases and J dropped 3; count of bases not matched to a gene: 1. This CDR3 is built from 14 residues. Germline V gene lookup returns CDR1 ENHRY and CDR2 SYGVKD. For the CDR3, the DNA is TGTGCCATCAGTGAGGCTAGCGGGAGCTACGAGCAGTACTTC. This encodes CAISEASGSYEQYF.

The J gene is TRBJ1-3, the V gene TRBV19; perhaps TRBD1 as D (6 bases). This CDR3 is built from 13 residues. From germline, CDR1 is LNHDA and CDR2 SQIVND (reference sequence). Trimming removed 9 bases from V and 4 bases from J, with 13 bases in between. The CDR3 loop is CASRARGGNTIYF. CDR3 sequence (DNA): TGTGCCAGCAGGGCCAGGGGAGGAAACACCATATATTTT.

This rearrangement joins TRBV5-1 to TRBJ1-4; D might be TRBD1 (6 bases). V lost 5 bases to trimming and J lost 0 bases, with 11 bases between them. Germline CDR1 and CDR2: SGHRS and YFSETQ. This CDR3 is built from 15 residues. CDR3: CASRPGQTTNEKLFF. CDR3 coding DNA: TGCGCCAGCAGACCGGGACAAACAACTAATGAAAAACTGTTTTTT.

The chain carries TRBV6-5 and TRBJ2-1; 7 positions match TRBD2. The CDR3 is 14 residues long. Germline values: CDR1 MNHEY, CDR2 SVGAGI. V lost 8 bases, J lost 7 bases, and 11 bases stayed unmatched. The CDR3 nucleotides read TGTGCCAGCCGCCCAGCGGGATGGAATAATGAGCAGTTCTTC. The encoded protein is CASRPAGWNNEQFF.

Written as DNA, the CDR3 is TGCGCCAGCAGCTTGTTGGGGGGAGTGTCCTACAATGAGCAGTTCTTC. Encoded protein: CASSLLGGVSYNEQFF. This chain joins TRBV5-1 and TRBJ2-1, with D tentatively TRBD2 (6 bases). Germline assignment: CDR1 SGHRS and CDR2 YFSETQ. The V end lost 1 base, the J end lost 1 base, and 12 bases lay between the germline ends. This CDR3 contains 16 residues. Variable domain in full (rest from reference TRBV5-1 and TRBJ2-1): KAGVTQTPRYLIKTRGQQVTLSCSPISGHRSVSWYQQTPGQGLQFLFEYFSETQRNKGNFPGRFSGRQFSNSRSEMNVSTLELGDSALYLCASSLLGGVSYNEQFFGPGTRLTVL.

The gene calls are TRBV7-9 and TRBJ2-5; D perhaps matches TRBD2 (6 bases). The J call is uncertain, as TRBJ2-7 better fits the DNA end. Germline loops: CDR1 SEHNR, CDR2 FQNEAQ (reference sequence). This CDR3 comprises 18 residues. CDR3 in amino acids: CASSFRDPRGIGGYEQYF. The CDR3 nucleotides are TGTGCCAGCAGCTTTCGCGATCCACGAGGTATCGGGGGCTACGAGCAGTACTTC.

This rearrangement joins TRBV18 to TRBJ1-1; possibly TRBD1 for D (5 bases). Trimming stripped 3 bases from V and 1 base from J, with 12 bases between. There are 15 residues in the CDR3. CDR1 KGHSH and CDR2 LQKENI come from the germline V gene. This chain's CDR3 is CASSPSRQGNTEAFF. The CDR3 region has the DNA TGTGCCAGCTCACCTTCTCGTCAGGGGAACACTGAAGCTTTCTTT.

V gene TRBV5-1 combines with J gene TRBJ2-3; D assignment may be TRBD1 or TRBD2 (5 bases each). This CDR3 has 14 residues. V was trimmed by 4 bases and J by 0 bases, leaving 9 bases between them. Germline V gene sequence: CDR1 SGHRS, CDR2 YFSETQ. CDR3 nucleotides: TGCGCCAGCAGCCGGGACGGGAGCACAGATACGCAGTATTTT. Translated: CASSRDGSTDTQYF. The complete variable domain, with remaining parts taken from reference TRBV5-1 and TRBJ2-3, reads KAGVTQTPRYLIKTRGQQVTLSCSPISGHRSVSWYQQTPGQGLQFLFEYFSETQRNKGNFPGRFSGRQFSNSRSEMNVSTLELGDSALYLCASSRDGSTDTQYFGPGTRLTVL.

V is TRBV2 and J is TRBJ2-5; 8 bases agree with TRBD2. The ends lost 5 bases at V and 1 base at J; junction bases unmatched: 9. This CDR3 has 16 amino acids. CDR1 and CDR2 from the germline V gene are SNHLY and FYNNEI. CDR3 amino acids: CASSRLSGGIQETQYF. The CDR3 bases are TGTGCCAGCAGTCGTCTGTCGGGGGGGATCCAAGAGACCCAGTACTTC.

The rearrangement links TRBV4-1 to TRBJ1-1; weak D call: TRBD1 (5 bases). The CDR3 spans 18 residues. V was cut by 2 bases and J by 11 bases, with 30 bases left in between. Germline CDR1 MGHRA, CDR2 YSYEKL. CDR3 sequence: CASSQSSVGTALVLYAFF. The CDR3, as DNA: TGCGCCAGCAGCCAAAGTTCTGTGGGGACCGCACTAGTTCTTTACGCTTTCTTT.

This clone turned up a few times. The rearrangement uses TRBV7-8 and TRBJ2-7; TRBD1 agrees at 8 bases. V lost 5 bases and J lost 0; bases outside the gene matches: 6. Looked up from germline, CDR1 is SGHVS and CDR2 is FQNEAQ. The CDR3 spans 15 residues. The CDR3: CASSNQGASSYEQYF. CDR3 sequence (DNA): TGTGCCAGCAGCAACCAGGGGGCTAGCTCCTACGAGCAGTACTTC.

V usage is TRBV7-9 and J usage is TRBJ2-7; no firm D call. V lost 0 bases and J lost 5, with 14 bases in between. This CDR3 spans 15 amino acids. Looked up from germline, CDR1 is SEHNR and CDR2 is FQNEAQ (reference sequence). CDR3 nucleotides: TGTGCCAGCAGCTTAGCGGTACTCCCGGTTGACGAGCAGTACTTC. Translated: CASSLAVLPVDEQYF.

The rearrangement uses TRBV10-1 and TRBJ2-5; tentative D call: TRBD1 (5 bases). The germline V gene has CDR1 WNHNN and CDR2 SYGVQD (reference sequence). This CDR3 is 14 amino acids long. The V end was cut by 4 bases, the J end by 2 bases, with 11 bases between. The CDR3 bases are TGCGCCAGCAGTGGACAGAGACCACAAGAGACCCAGTACTTC. It translates to CASSGQRPQETQYF.

This rearrangement joins TRBV7-9 to TRBJ2-7, with 7 nucleotides matching TRBD2. The CDR3 consists of 16 residues. The germline V gene has CDR1 SEHNR and CDR2 FQNEAQ (reference sequence). J was trimmed by 1 base and V by 3 bases; bases with no gene match: 9. The CDR3: CASSFRASGRSYEQYF. The CDR3 nucleotides are TGTGCCAGCAGCTTTAGGGCTAGCGGTAGATCCTACGAGCAGTACTTC. The variable domain in full, with the rest retrieved from reference TRBV7-9 and TRBJ2-7, is DTGVSQNPRHKITKRGQNVTFRCDPISEHNRLYWYRQTLGQGPEFLTYFQNEAQLEKSRLLSDRFSAERPKGSFSTLEIQRTEQGDSAMYLCASSFRASGRSYEQYFGPGTRLTVT.

The V call is TRBV15, the J call TRBJ2-7; the D gene is possibly TRBD2 (6 bases). Trimming removed 1 base at V and 6 bases at J, with 13 bases between. The CDR3 contains 14 residues. CDR1 and CDR2 (germline): LNHNV, YYDKDF (reference sequence). CDR3 protein: CATSRVVGGLEQYF. The CDR3 DNA follows: TGTGCCACCAGCAGAGTGGTGGGGGGACTCGAGCAGTACTTC.

This clone was seen just once. V is TRBV5-1 and J is TRBJ2-4, with a possible D match to TRBD1 (5 bases). Germline loops: CDR1 SGHRS, CDR2 YFSETQ. Trimming cost V 0 bases and J 6 bases, with 16 bases left between them. The CDR3 runs 16 residues. CDR3 residues: CASSLEPQGKGNIQYF. The CDR3 DNA reads as TGCGCCAGCAGCTTGGAACCCCAGGGTAAGGGAAACATTCAGTACTTC.

The chain is built from TRBV27 and TRBJ2-2, with D possibly being TRBD2 (5 bases). The V and J ends lost 3 bases and 3 bases respectively, with 8 bases between them. The CDR3 has 14 residues. Germline V gene data show CDR1 as MNHEY and CDR2 as SMNVEV (reference sequence). The CDR3 region has the DNA TGTGCCAGCAGTTTCGGAGCGGACACCGGGGAGCTGTTTTTT. Its translation is CASSFGADTGELFF.

This clone has only a few counts. The chain carries TRBV9 and TRBJ2-3; 12 bases match TRBD2. J gave up 5 bases and V 0 bases, and 7 bases lay outside the gene matches. There are 17 residues in the CDR3. From germline, CDR1 is SGDLS and CDR2 YYNGEE. The CDR3 region is CASSVGSVLAGGDTQYF. The CDR3 DNA reads TGTGCCAGCAGCGTAGGAAGTGTACTAGCGGGAGGAGATACGCAGTATTTT.

V usage is TRBV5-1 and J usage is TRBJ2-7; D is unclear. From germline, CDR1 is SGHRS and CDR2 YFSETQ. The V end lost 4 bases, the J end lost 0 bases, and 14 bases lay between the germline ends. The CDR3 has 15 residues. The CDR3 protein is CASSLGILSSYEQYF. In nucleotides, the CDR3 is TGCGCCAGCAGCCTGGGGATTCTCAGCTCCTACGAGCAGTACTTC.